This TCR beta chain emerged from a study of blood T cell repertoires in COVID-19. As for the study in general: Spain, Italy and the United States supplied samples that represented acute and convalescent COVID-19.

Germline V lookup: CDR1 KGHSH, CDR2 LQKENI. This CDR3 region has 12 residues. V lost 2 bases and J lost 14, with 15 bases in between. Sequenced by immunoSEQ multiplex PCR; TCRdb stores in-frame clones only, minus some. The table has fewer than 200,000 clones, roughly 80% seen once; the top ten hold around 6%. The V gene is TRBV18, the J gene TRBJ1-2; TRBD1 might be the D (6 bases). The clonotype originates from a woman in her 40s with acute COVID-19. The specimen was PBMCs or T cells enriched from blood (not recorded which). CDR3 bases: TGTGCCAGCTCACCAGCGGCGGGGGCAGGAACCTTC. It encodes CASSPAAGAGTF.